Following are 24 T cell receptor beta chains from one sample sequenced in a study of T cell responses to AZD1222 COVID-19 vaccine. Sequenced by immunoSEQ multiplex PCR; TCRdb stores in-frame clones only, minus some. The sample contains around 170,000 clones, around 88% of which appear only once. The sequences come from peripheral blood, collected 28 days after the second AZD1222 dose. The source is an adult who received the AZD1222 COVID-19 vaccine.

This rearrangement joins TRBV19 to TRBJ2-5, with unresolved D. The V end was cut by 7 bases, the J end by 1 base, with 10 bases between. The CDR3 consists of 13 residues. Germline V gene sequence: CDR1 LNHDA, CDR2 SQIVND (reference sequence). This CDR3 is CASTTDRQETQYF. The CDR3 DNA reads TGTGCCAGTACCACGGACCGCCAAGAGACCCAGTACTTC.

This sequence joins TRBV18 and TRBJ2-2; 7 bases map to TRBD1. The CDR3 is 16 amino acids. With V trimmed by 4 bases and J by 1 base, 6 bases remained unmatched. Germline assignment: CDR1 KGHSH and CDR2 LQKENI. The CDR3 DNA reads TGTGCCAGCTCACGCCGGACAGGCCTGAACACCGGGGAGCTGTTTTTT. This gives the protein CASSRRTGLNTGELFF.

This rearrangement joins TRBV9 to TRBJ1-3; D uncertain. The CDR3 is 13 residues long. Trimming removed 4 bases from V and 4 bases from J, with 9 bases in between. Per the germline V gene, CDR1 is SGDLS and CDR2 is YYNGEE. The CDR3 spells CASSQLLGNTIYF. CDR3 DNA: TGTGCCAGCAGCCAGCTATTGGGAAACACCATATATTTT. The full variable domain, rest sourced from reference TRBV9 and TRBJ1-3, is DSGVTQTPKHLITATGQRVTLRCSPRSGDLSVYWYQQSLDQGLQFLIQYYNGEERAKGNILERFSAQQFPDLHSELNLSSLELGDSALYFCASSQLLGNTIYFGEGSWLTVV.

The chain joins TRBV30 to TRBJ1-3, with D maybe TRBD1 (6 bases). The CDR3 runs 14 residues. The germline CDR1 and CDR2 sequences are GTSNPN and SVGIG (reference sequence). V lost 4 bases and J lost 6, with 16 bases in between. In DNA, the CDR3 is TGTGCCTGGAATATAGGGGGGTCCCAAAACACCATATATTTT. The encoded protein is CAWNIGGSQNTIYF.

CDR3 loop: CASSPLSGASGASTDTQYF. In DNA form, the CDR3 reads TGTGCCAGCTCACCACTAAGTGGGGCCTCGGGGGCTAGCACAGATACGCAGTATTTT. This chain links TRBV18 with TRBJ2-3; TRBD1 or TRBD2 may be the D gene (6 bases each). The V and J ends lost 1 base and 0 bases respectively, with 20 bases between them. This CDR3 is built from 19 residues. From germline, CDR1 is KGHSH and CDR2 LQKENI.

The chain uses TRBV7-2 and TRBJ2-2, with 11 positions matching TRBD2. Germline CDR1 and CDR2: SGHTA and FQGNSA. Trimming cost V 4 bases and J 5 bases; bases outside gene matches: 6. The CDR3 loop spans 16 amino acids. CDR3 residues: CASSSGGTSGTGELFF. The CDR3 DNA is TGTGCCAGCAGCTCGGGTGGGACTAGCGGTACCGGGGAGCTGTTTTTT.

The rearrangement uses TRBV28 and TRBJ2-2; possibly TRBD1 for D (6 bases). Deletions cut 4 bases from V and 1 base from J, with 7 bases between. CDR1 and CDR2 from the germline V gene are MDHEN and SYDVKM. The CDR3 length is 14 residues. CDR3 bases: TGTGCCAGCAGTTCGGACAGGAACACCGGGGAGCTGTTTTTT. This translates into CASSSDRNTGELFF.

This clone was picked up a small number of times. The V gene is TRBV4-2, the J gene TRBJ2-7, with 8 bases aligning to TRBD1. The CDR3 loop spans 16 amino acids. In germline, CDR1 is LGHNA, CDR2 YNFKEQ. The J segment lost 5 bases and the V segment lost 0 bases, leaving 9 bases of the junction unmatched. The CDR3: CASSQERGQGAHEQYF. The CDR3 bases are TGTGCCAGCAGCCAAGAACGAGGGCAGGGGGCCCACGAGCAGTACTTC.

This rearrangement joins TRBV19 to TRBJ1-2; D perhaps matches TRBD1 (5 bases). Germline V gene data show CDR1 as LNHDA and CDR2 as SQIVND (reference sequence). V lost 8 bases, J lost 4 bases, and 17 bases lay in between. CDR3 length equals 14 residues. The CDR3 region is CASFNSGTRYGYTF. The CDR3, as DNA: TGTGCCAGTTTCAACTCCGGGACCCGCTATGGCTACACCTTC.

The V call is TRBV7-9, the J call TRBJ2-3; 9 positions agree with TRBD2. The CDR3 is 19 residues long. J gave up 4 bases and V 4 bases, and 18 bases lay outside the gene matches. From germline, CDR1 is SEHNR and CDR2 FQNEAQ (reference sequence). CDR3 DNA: TGTGCCAGCAGCTCGTGGGAGTTTAGTTCGGTAGCGGGGGCAGATACGCAGTATTTT. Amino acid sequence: CASSSWEFSSVAGADTQYF.

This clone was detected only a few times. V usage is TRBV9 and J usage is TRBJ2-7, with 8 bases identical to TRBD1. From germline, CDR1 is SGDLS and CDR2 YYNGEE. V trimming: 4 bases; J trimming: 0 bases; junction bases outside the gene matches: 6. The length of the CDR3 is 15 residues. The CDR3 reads CASSIGQGFSYEQYF. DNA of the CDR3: TGTGCCAGCAGCATAGGACAGGGCTTCTCCTACGAGCAGTACTTC.

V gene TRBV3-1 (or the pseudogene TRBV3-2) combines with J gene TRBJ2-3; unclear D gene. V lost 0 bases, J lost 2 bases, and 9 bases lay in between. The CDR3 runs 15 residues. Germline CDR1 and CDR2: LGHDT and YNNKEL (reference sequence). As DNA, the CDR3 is TGTGCCAGCAGCCAAGATGTAGGGTTCACAGATACGCAGTATTTT. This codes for CASSQDVGFTDTQYF.

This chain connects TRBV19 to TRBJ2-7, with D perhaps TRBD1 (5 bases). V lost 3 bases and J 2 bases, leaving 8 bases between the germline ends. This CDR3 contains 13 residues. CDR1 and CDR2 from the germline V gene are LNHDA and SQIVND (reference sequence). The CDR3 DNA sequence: TGTGCCAGTAGTATGGGGCAGACCTACGAGCAGTACTTC. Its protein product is CASSMGQTYEQYF.

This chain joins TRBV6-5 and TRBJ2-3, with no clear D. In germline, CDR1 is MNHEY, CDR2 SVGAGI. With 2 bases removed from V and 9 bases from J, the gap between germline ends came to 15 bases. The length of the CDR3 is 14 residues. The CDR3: CASSYDRSFSTQYF. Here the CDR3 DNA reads TGTGCCAGCAGTTACGATCGAAGCTTCTCAACGCAGTATTTT.

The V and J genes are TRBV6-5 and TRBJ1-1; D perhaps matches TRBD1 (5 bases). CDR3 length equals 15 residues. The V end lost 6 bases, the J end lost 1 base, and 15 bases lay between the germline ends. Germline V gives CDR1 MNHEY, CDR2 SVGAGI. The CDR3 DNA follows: TGTGCCAGCAGACGGCCAGGGCGGTGGAACACTGAAGCTTTCTTT. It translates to CASRRPGRWNTEAFF.

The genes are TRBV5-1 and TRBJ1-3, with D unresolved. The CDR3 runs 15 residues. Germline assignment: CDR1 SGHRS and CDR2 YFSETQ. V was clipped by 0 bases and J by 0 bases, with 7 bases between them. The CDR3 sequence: CASSLGRFSGNTIYF. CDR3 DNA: TGCGCCAGCAGCTTGGGACGGTTCTCTGGAAACACCATATATTTT.

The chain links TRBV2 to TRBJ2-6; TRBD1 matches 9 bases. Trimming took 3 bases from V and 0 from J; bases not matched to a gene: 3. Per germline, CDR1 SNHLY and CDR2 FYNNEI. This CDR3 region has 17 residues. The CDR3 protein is CASSDRTGVSGANVLTF. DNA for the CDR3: TGTGCCAGCAGTGACCGGACAGGGGTCTCTGGGGCCAACGTCCTGACTTTC.

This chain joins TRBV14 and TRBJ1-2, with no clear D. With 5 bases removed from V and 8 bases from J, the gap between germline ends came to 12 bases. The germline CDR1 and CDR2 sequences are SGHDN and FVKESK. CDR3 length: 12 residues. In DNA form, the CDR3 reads TGTGCCAGCAGCGGGCCATCCGGAGGCTACACCTTC. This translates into CASSGPSGGYTF. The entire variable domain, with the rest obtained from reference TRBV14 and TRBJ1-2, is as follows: EAGVTQFPSHSVIEKGQTVTLRCDPISGHDNLYWYRRVMGKEIKFLLHFVKESKQDESGMPNNRFLAERTGGTYSTLKVQPAELEDSGVYFCASSGPSGGYTFGSGTRLTVV.

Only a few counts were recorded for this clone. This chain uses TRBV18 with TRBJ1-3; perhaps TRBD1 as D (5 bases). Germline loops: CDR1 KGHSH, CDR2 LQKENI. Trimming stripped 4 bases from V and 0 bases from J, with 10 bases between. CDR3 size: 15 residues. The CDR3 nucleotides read TGTGCCAGCTCACAACAGGCTGTCTCTGGAAACACCATATATTTT. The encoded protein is CASSQQAVSGNTIYF.

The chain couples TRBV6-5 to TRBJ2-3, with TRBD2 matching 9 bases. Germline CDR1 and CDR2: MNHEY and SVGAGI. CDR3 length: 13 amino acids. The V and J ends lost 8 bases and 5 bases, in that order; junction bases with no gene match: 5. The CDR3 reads CASFSAGGDTQYF. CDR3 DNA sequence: TGTGCCAGCTTCTCAGCGGGAGGAGATACGCAGTATTTT.

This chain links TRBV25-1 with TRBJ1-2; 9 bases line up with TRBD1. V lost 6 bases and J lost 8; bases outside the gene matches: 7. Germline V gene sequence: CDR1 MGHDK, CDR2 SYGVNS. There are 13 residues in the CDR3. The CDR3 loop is CASSSGQGTGYTF. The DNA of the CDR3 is TGTGCCAGCAGCTCCGGACAGGGGACGGGCTACACCTTC.

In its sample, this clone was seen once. DNA of the CDR3: TGTGCCAGCAGTCCCCGGGCAGTTAATAATTCACCCCTCCACTTT. As protein: CASSPRAVNNSPLHF. This chain uses TRBV2 with TRBJ1-6; D uncertain. Trimming took 5 bases from V and 5 from J, leaving 13 bases between them. The CDR3 spans 15 residues. Germline loops: CDR1 SNHLY, CDR2 FYNNEI. Full variable domain (missing parts from reference TRBV2 and TRBJ1-6): EPEVTQTPSHQVTQMGQEVILRCVPISNHLYFYWYRQILGQKVEFLVSFYNNEISEKSEIFDDQFSVERPDGSNFTLKIRSTKLEDSAMYFCASSPRAVNNSPLHFGNGTRLTVT.

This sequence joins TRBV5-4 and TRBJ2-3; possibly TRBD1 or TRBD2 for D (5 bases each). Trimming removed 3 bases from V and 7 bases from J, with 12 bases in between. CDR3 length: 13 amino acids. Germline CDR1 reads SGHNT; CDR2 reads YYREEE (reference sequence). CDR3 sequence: CASSSPGTHTQYF. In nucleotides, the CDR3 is TGTGCCAGCAGCTCCCCCGGGACCCATACGCAGTATTTT. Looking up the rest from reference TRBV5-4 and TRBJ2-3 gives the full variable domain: ETGVTQSPTHLIKTRGQQVTLRCSSQSGHNTVSWYQQALGQGPQFIFQYYREEENGRGNFPPRFSGLQFPNYSSELNVNALELDDSALYLCASSSPGTHTQYFGPGTRLTVL.

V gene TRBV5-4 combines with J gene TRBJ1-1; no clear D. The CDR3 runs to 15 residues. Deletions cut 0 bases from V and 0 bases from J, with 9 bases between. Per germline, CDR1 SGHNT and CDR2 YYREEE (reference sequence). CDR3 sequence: CASSLDSIMNTEAFF. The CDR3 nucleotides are TGTGCCAGCAGCTTGGACAGCATTATGAACACTGAAGCTTTCTTT.